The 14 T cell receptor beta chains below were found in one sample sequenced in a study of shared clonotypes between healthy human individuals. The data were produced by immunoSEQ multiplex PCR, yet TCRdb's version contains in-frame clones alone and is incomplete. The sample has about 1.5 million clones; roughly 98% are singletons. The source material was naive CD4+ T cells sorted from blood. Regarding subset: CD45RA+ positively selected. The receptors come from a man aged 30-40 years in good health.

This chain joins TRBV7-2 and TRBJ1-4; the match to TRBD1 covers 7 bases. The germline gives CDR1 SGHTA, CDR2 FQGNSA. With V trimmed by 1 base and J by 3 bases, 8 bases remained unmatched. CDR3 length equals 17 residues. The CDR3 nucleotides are TGTGCCAGCAGCTTAGACGCGTGGCAGGGGGCTAATGAAAAACTGTTTTTT. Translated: CASSLDAWQGANEKLFF. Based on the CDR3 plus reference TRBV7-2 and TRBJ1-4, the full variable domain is GAGVSQSPSNKVTEKGKDVELRCDPISGHTALYWYRQSLGQGLEFLIYFQGNSAPDKSGLPSDRFSAERTGGSVSTLTIQRTQQEDSAVYLCASSLDAWQGANEKLFFGSGTQLSVL.

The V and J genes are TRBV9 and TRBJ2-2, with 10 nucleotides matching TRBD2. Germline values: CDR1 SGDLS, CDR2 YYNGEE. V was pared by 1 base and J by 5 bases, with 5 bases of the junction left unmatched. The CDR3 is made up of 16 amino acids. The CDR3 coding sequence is TGTGCCAGCAGCGTATTGGCTAGCGGGAGAACCGGGGAGCTGTTTTTT. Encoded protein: CASSVLASGRTGELFF.

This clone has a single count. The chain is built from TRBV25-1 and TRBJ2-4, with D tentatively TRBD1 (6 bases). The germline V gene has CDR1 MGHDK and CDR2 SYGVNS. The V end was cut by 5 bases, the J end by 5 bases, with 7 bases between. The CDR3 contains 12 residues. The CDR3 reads CASSHRENIQYF. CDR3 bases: TGTGCCAGCAGTCACAGGGAAAACATTCAGTACTTC.

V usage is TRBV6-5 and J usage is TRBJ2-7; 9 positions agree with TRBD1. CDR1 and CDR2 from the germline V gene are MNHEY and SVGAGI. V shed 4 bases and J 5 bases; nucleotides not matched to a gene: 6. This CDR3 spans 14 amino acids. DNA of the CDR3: TGTGCCAGCAGTTGGGACAGGGTTGATAACGAGCAGTACTTC. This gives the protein CASSWDRVDNEQYF.

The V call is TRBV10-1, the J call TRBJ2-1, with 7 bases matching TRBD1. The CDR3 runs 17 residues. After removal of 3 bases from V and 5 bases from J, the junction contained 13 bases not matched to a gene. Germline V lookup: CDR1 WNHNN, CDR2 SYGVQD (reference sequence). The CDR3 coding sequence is TGCGCCAGCAGTGATACGAGGGGGCGTTCCGGGGACAATGAGCAGTTCTTC. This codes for CASSDTRGRSGDNEQFF.

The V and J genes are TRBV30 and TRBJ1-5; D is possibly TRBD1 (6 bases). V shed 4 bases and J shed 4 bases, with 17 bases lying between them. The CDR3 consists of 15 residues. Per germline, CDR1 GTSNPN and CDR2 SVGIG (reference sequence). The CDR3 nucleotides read TGTGCCTGGACCCAAGCGGGACACCTAAATCAGCCCCAGCATTTT. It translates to CAWTQAGHLNQPQHF.

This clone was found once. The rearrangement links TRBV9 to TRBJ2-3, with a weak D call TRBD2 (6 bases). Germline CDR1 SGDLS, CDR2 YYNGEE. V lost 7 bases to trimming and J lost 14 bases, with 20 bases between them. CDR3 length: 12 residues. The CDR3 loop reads CASGNSGFRVYF. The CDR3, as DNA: TGTGCCAGCGGGAACAGCGGGTTCCGAGTGTATTTT.

In DNA, the CDR3 is TGTGCCAGCAGTCTCAAACAGGGAGCAGATACGCAGTATTTT. This encodes CASSLKQGADTQYF. The chain combines TRBV11-2 with TRBJ2-3; D is possibly TRBD1 (6 bases). Trimming cost V 6 bases and J 4 bases, with 14 bases left between them. Germline lookup yields CDR1 SGHAT and CDR2 FQNNGV. The length of the CDR3 is 14 residues.

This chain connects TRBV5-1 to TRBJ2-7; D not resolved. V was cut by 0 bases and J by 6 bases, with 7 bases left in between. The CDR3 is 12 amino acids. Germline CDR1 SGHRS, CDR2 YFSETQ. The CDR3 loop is CASSLETIEQYF. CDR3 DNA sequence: TGCGCCAGCAGCTTGGAAACTATCGAGCAGTACTTC.

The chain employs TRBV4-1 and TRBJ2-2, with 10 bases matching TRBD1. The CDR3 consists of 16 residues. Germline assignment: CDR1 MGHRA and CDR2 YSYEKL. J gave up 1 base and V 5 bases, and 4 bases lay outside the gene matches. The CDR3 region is CASSIRTGGNTGELFF. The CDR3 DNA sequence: TGCGCCAGCAGCATCCGGACAGGGGGGAACACCGGGGAGCTGTTTTTT.

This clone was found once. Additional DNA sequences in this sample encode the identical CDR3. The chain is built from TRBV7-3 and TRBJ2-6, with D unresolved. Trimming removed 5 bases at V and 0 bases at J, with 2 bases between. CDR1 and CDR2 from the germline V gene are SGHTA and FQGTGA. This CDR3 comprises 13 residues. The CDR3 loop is CASSPSGANVLTF. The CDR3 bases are TGTGCCAGCAGCCCCTCTGGGGCCAACGTCCTGACTTTC.

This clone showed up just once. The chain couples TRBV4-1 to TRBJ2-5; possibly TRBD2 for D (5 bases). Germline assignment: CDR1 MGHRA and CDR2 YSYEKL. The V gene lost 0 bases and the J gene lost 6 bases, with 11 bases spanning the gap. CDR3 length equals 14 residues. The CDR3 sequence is CASSQEIGIQTQYF. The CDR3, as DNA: TGCGCCAGCAGCCAAGAGATCGGGATTCAGACCCAGTACTTC.

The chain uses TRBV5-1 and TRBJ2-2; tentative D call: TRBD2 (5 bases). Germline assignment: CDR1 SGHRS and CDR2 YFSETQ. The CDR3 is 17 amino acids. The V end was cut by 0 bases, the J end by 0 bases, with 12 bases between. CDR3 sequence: CASSLAGGSANTGELFF. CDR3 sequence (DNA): TGCGCCAGCAGCTTGGCCGGAGGATCCGCGAACACCGGGGAGCTGTTTTTT.

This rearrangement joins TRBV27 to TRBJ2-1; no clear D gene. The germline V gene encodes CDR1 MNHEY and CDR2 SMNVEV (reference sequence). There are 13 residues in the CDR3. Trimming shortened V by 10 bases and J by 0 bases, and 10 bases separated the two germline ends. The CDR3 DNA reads TGTGCCACCGGAAGGAGCTCCTACAATGAGCAGTTCTTC. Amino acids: CATGRSSYNEQFF.